This T cell receptor (beta chain) is drawn from a study of cytomegalovirus exposure and HLA in healthy donors. Study-wide results and limits: The authors enumerated roughly 180 TCR beta chains as linked to cytomegalovirus. In an earlier analysis, in some 600 donors, most V segments appeared productive either ~87% or ~30% of the time. In a later analysis, at a false discovery rate of 0.05, about 15,000 TCR beta sequences were associated with HLA alleles. It was reported that the classifier diagnosed cytomegalovirus status with high specificity and sensitivity in both the original and validation cohorts.

Per the germline V gene, CDR1 is GTSNPN and CDR2 is SVGIG (reference sequence). CDR3 length: 16 residues. The ends were cut back, 5 bases at V and 5 bases at J, with 25 bases in the middle. This clone was seen a handful of times. The antigen is unknown. 60 Vbeta and 13 Jbeta primers were used in PCR. Sequencing used immunoSEQ multiplex PCR; TCRdb keeps in-frame clones, though not all of them. This sample has about 140,000 clones, with 60% to 80% found just once. J is TRBJ2-7 and V is TRBV30, with a possible D match to TRBD1 (6 bases). The sequence derives from a male donor in good health and CMV-seronegative. The sequenced sample was PBMCs. The CDR3 DNA reads TGTGCCTGGGGGGGTGGGGGCCGACGCAGCCGGCACGAGCAGTACTTC. It encodes CAWGGGGRRSRHEQYF.